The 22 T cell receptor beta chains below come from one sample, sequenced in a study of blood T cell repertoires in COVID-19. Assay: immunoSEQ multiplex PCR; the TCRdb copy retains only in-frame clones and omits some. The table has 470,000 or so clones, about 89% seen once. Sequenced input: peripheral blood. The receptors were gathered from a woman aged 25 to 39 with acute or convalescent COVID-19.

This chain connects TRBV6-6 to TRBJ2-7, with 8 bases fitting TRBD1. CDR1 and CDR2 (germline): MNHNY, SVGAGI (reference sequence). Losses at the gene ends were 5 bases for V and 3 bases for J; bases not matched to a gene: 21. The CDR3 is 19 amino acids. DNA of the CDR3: TGTGCCAGCAGTCAACAGGGGGGCGCGGAGACAGGGAACCTCTACGAGCAGTACTTC. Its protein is CASSQQGGAETGNLYEQYF.

This chain's CDR3 is CASSEGAGGSGNTIYF. The CDR3 region has the DNA TGTGCCAGCAGTGAAGGGGCAGGGGGCTCTGGAAACACCATATATTTT. V usage is TRBV2 and J usage is TRBJ1-3; TRBD1 aligns across 7 bases. Germline CDR1 is SNHLY and CDR2 is FYNNEI. The ends lost 1 base at V and 0 bases at J; junction bases unmatched: 3. The CDR3 is made up of 16 amino acids.

The CDR3 loop reads CASSFSGTRNSPLHF. For the CDR3, the DNA is TGTGCCAGCAGCTTCTCCGGGACACGAAATTCACCCCTCCACTTT. The chain has TRBV6-5 and TRBJ1-6; D possibly corresponds to TRBD1 (6 bases). Trimming took off 6 bases at V and 7 bases at J, with 16 bases between the two ends. Germline-derived CDR1 and CDR2 are MNHEY and SVGAGI. CDR3 length: 15 residues.

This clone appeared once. CDR3 residues: CAWSVGGGYNEAFF. The CDR3, as DNA: TGTGCCTGGAGTGTAGGCGGGGGCTATAATGAAGCTTTCTTT. The chain uses TRBV30 and TRBJ1-1; D might be TRBD1 (6 bases). Trimming shortened V by 0 bases and J by 7 bases, and 15 bases separated the two germline ends. Germline values: CDR1 GTSNPN, CDR2 SVGIG (reference sequence). This CDR3 is built from 14 residues.

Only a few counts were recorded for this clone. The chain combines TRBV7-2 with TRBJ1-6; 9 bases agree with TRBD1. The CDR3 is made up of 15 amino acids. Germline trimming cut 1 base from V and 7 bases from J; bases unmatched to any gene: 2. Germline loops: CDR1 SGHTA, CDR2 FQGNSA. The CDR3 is CASSLGDRANSPLHF. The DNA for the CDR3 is TGTGCCAGCAGCTTAGGGGACAGGGCCAATTCACCCCTCCACTTT.

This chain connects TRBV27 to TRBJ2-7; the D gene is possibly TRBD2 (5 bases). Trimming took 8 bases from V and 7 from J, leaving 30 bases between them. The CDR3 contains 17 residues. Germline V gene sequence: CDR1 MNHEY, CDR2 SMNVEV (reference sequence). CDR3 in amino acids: CASGLNDEVRLDKEQYF. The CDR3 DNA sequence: TGTGCCAGCGGACTCAATGATGAGGTTCGACTGGATAAAGAGCAGTACTTC.

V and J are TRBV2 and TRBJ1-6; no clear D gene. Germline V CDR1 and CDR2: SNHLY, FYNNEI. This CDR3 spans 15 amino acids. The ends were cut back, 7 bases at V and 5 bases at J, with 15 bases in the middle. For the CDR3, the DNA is TGTGCCAGCAAAGTAAATGGAGTAAATAATTCACCCCTCCACTTT. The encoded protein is CASKVNGVNNSPLHF.

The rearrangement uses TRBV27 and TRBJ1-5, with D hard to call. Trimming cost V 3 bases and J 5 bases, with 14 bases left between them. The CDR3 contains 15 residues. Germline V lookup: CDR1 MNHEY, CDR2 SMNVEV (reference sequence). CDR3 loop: CASSFSNSRYQPQHF. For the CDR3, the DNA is TGTGCCAGCAGTTTTTCCAACAGCAGATATCAGCCCCAGCATTTT.

The CDR3, as DNA: TGTGCCAGCAGTTTACACCCGGGACAAAACAATTCACCCCTCCACTTT. Protein sequence: CASSLHPGQNNSPLHF. The rearrangement links TRBV28 to TRBJ1-6; TRBD1 might be the D (6 bases). Per the germline V gene, CDR1 is MDHEN and CDR2 is SYDVKM. The CDR3 covers 16 residues. Between the trimmed V and J ends, which lost 2 bases and 7 bases, there was a span of 15 bases.

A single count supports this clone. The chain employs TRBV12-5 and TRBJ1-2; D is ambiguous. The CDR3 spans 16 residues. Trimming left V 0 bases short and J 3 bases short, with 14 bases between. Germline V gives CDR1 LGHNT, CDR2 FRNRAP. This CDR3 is CASGLVLGASDYGYTF. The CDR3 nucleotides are TGTGCTAGTGGTTTGGTACTGGGCGCGTCGGACTATGGCTACACCTTC. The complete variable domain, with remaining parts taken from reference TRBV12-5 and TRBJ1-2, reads DARVTQTPRHKVTEMGQEVTMRCQPILGHNTVFWYRQTMMQGLELLAYFRNRAPLDDSGMPKDRFSAEMPDATLATLKIQPSEPRDSAVYFCASGLVLGASDYGYTFGSGTRLTVV.

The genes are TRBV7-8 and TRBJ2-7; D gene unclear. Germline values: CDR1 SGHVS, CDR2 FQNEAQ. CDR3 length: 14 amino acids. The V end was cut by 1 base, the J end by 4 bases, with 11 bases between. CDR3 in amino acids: CASSLDLFLYEQYF. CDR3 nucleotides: TGTGCCAGCAGCTTAGATCTCTTTCTTTACGAGCAGTACTTC.

CDR3 DNA sequence: TGCAGTGCTAGTCAGGGGGCGTATCCCTATGAAGCTTTCTTT. It specifies CSASQGAYPYEAFF. This chain joins TRBV20-1 and TRBJ1-1, with 8 bases fitting TRBD1. The V and J ends lost 3 bases and 7 bases, in that order; junction bases with no gene match: 10. Per the germline V gene, CDR1 is DFQATT and CDR2 is SNEGSKA (reference sequence). This CDR3 is built from 14 residues.

The CDR3 here is CAISESGKRTEAFF. The CDR3 DNA reads as TGTGCCATCAGTGAGTCCGGGAAGAGGACTGAAGCTTTCTTT. The V and J genes are TRBV10-3 and TRBJ1-1, with no clear D. In germline, CDR1 is ENHRY, CDR2 SYGVKD. The CDR3 contains 14 residues. V lost 0 bases to trimming and J lost 5 bases, with 10 bases between them.

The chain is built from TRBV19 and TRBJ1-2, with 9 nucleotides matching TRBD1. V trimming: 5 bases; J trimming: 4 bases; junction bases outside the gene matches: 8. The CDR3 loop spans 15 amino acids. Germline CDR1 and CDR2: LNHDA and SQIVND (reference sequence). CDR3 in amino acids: CASSLGTGRTYGYTF. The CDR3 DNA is TGTGCCAGTAGTTTAGGGACAGGGAGGACCTATGGCTACACCTTC.

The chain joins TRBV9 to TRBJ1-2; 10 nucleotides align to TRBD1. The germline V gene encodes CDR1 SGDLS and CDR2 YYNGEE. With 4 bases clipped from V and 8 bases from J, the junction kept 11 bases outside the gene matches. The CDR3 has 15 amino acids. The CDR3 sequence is CASSPSTGTGVGYTF. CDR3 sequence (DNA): TGTGCCAGCAGCCCTTCTACCGGGACAGGGGTCGGCTACACCTTC.

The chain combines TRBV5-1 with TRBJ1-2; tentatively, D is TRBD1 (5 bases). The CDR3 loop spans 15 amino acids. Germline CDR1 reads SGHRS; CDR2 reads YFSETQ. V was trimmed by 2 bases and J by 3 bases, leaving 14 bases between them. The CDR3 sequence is CASSLQPGTYYGYTF. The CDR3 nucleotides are TGCGCCAGCAGCTTACAACCCGGGACTTACTATGGCTACACCTTC. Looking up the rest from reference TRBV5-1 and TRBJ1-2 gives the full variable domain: KAGVTQTPRYLIKTRGQQVTLSCSPISGHRSVSWYQQTPGQGLQFLFEYFSETQRNKGNFPGRFSGRQFSNSRSEMNVSTLELGDSALYLCASSLQPGTYYGYTFGSGTRLTVV.

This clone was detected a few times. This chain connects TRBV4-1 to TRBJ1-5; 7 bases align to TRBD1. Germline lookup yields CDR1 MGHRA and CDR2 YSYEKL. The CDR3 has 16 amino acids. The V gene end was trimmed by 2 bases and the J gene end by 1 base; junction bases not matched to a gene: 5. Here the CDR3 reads CASSQLGTVSNQPQHF. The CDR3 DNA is TGCGCCAGCAGCCAACTCGGGACAGTGAGCAATCAGCCCCAGCATTTT.

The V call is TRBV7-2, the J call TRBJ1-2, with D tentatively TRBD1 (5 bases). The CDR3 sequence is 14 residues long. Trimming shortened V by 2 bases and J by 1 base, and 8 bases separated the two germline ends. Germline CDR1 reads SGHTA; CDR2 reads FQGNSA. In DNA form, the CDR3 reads TGTGCCAGCAGCTTATCGACAGTTAACTATGGCTACACCTTC. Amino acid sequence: CASSLSTVNYGYTF.

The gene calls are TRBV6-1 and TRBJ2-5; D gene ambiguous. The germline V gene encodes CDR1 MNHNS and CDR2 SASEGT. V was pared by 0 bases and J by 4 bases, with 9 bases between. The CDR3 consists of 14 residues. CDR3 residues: CASSEARYRETQYF. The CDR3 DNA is TGTGCCAGCAGTGAAGCACGGTACCGAGAGACCCAGTACTTC.

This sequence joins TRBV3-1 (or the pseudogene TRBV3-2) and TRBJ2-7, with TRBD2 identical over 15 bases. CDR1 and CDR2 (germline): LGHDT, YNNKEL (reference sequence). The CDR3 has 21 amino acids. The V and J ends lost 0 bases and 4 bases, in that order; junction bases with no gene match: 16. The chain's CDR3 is CASSQEIRPPGLAGGVYEQYF. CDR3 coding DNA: TGTGCCAGCAGCCAAGAAATACGCCCCCCGGGACTAGCGGGGGGAGTGTACGAGCAGTACTTC.

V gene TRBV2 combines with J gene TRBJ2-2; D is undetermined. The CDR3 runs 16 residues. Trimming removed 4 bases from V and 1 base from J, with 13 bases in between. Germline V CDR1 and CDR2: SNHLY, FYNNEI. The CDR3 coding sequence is TGTGCCAGCAGTGGCCTATTTGGGCTGAACACCGGGGAGCTGTTTTTT. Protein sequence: CASSGLFGLNTGELFF.

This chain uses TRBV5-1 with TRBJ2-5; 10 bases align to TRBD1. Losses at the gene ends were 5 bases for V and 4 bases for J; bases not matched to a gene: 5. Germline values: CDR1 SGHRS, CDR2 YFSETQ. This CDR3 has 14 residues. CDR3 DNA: TGCGCCAGCAGGACGACAGGGGGCGCAGAGACCCAGTACTTC. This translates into CASRTTGGAETQYF.